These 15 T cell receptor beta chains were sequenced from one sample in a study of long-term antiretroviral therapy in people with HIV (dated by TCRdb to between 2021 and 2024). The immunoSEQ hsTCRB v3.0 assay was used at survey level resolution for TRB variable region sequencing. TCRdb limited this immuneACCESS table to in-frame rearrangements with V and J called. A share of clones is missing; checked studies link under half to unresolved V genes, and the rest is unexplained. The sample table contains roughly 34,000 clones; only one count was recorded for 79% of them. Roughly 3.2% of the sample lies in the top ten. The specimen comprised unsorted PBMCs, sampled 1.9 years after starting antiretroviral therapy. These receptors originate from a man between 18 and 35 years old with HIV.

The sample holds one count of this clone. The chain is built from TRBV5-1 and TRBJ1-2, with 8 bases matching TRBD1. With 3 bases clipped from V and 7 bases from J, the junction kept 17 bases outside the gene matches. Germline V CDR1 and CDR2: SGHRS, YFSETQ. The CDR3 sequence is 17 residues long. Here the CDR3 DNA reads TGCGCCAGCAGCTACCCCTCTACAGGACAGGGAGGTATTGGCTACACCTTC. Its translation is CASSYPSTGQGGIGYTF.

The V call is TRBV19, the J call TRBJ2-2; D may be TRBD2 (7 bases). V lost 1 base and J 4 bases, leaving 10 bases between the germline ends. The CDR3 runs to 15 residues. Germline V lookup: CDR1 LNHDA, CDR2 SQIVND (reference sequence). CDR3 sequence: CASSIVGGATGELFF. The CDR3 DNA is TGTGCCAGTAGTATAGTGGGGGGGGCCACCGGGGAGCTGTTTTTT.

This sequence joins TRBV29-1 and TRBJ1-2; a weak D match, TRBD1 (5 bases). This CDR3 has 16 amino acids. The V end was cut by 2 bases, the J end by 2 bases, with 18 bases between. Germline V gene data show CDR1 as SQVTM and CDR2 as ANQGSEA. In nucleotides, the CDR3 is TGCAGCGTTGAAATAGGTTCAGGGAGAAAAAACTATGGCTACACCTTC. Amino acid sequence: CSVEIGSGRKNYGYTF. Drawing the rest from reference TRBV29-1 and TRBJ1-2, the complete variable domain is SAVISQKPSRDICQRGTSLTIQCQVDSQVTMMFWYRQQPGQSLTLIATANQGSEATYESGFVIDKFPISRPNLTFSTLTVSNMSPEDSSIYLCSVEIGSGRKNYGYTFGSGTRLTVV.

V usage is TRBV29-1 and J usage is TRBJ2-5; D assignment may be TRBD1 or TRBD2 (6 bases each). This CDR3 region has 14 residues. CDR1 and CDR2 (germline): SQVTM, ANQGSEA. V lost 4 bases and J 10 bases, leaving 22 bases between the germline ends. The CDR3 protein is CSVAADTGWGDQYF. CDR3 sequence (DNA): TGCAGCGTTGCGGCGGACACAGGGTGGGGGGACCAGTACTTC. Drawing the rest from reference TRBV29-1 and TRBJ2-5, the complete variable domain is SAVISQKPSRDICQRGTSLTIQCQVDSQVTMMFWYRQQPGQSLTLIATANQGSEATYESGFVIDKFPISRPNLTFSTLTVSNMSPEDSSIYLCSVAADTGWGDQYFGPGTRLLVL.

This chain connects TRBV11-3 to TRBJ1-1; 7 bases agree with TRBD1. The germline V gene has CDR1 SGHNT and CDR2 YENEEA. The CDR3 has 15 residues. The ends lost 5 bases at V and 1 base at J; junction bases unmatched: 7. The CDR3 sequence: CASSPGGTANTEAFF. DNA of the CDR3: TGTGCCAGCAGCCCCGGCGGGACAGCGAACACTGAAGCTTTCTTT.

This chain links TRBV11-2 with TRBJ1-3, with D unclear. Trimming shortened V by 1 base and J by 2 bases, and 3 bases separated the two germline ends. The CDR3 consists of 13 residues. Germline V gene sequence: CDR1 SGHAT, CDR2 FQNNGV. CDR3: CASSLAPGNTIYF. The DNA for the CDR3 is TGTGCCAGCAGCTTAGCTCCTGGAAACACCATATATTTT.

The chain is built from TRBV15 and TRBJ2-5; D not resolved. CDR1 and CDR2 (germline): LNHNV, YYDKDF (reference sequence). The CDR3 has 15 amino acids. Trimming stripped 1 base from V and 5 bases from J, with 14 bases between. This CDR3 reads CATSRGSGLGETQYF. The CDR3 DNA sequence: TGTGCCACCAGCAGAGGATCCGGGCTCGGCGAGACCCAGTACTTC. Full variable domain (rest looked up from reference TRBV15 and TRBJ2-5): DAMVIQNPRYQVTQFGKPVTLSCSQTLNHNVMYWYQQKSSQAPKLLFHYYDKDFNNEADTPDNFQSRRPNTSFCFLDIRSPGLGDTAMYLCATSRGSGLGETQYFGPGTRLLVL.

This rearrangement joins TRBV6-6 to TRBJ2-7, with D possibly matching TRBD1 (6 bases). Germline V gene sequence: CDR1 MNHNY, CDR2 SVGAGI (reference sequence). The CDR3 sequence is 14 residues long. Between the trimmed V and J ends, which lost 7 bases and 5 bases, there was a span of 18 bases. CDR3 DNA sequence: TGTGCCAGCACCCAGGGGTACGGGGTAGACGAGCAGTACTTC. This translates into CASTQGYGVDEQYF.

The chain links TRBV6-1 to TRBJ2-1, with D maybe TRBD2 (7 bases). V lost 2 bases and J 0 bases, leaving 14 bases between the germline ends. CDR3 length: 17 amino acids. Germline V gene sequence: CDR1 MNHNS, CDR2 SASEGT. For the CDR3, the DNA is TGTGCCAGCAGTGAAACGGGGGGCGGTAGCTCCTACAATGAGCAGTTCTTC. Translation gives CASSETGGGSSYNEQFF.

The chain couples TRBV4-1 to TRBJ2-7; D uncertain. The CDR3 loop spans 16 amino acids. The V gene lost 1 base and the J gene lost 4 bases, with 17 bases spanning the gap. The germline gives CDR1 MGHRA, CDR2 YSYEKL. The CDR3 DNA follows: TGCGCCAGCAGCCAAGGAGGCACAGCGAACCTTTACGAGCAGTACTTC. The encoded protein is CASSQGGTANLYEQYF.

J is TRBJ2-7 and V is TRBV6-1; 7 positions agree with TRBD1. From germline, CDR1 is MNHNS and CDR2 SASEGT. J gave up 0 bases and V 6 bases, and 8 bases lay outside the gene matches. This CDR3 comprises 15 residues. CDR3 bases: TGTGCCAGCAGAGAGACAGGGCAAAGCTCCTACGAGCAGTACGTC. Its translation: CASRETGQSSYEQYV.

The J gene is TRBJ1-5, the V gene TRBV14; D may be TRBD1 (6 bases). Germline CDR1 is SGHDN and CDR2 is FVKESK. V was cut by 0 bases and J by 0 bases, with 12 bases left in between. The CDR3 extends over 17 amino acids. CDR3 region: CASSQENRDYSNQPQHF. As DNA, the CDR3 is TGTGCCAGCAGCCAAGAAAACAGGGATTATAGCAATCAGCCCCAGCATTTT.

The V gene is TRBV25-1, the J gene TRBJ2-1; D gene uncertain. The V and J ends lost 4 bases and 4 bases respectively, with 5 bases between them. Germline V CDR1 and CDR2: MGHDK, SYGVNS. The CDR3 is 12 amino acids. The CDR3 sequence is CASSAQYNEQFF. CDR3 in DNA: TGTGCCAGCAGTGCACAATACAATGAGCAGTTCTTC.

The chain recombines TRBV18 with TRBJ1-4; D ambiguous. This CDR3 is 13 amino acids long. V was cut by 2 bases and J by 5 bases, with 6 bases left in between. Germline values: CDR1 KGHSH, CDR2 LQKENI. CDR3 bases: TGTGCCAGCTCACCAGGGGTAAATGAAAAACTGTTTTTT. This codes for CASSPGVNEKLFF.

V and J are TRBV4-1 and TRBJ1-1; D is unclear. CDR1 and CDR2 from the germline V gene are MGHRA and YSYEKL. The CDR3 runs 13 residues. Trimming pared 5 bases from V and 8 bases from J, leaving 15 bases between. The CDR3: CASSLTGFQEAFF. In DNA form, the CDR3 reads TGCGCCAGCAGCTTAACCGGGTTCCAAGAAGCTTTCTTT.